This record covers a single TCR beta chain. As yet, its antigen is unknown. The sample is drawn from a study of shared clonotypes between healthy human individuals. The data were produced by immunoSEQ multiplex PCR, yet TCRdb's version contains in-frame clones alone and is incomplete. The table includes 1.5 million to 2.5 million clones, about 95% detected once. The study's findings and limits: Among donors, sharing of clonotypes was expected to be affected by sequencing depth.

Positive CCR7 selection of CD45RO-negative cells yielded the naive CD8 cells, and terminally differentiated effector memory CD45RA+ cells were excluded. Germline CDR1 and CDR2: SEHNR and FQNEAQ (reference sequence). This CDR3 is built from 14 residues. With 4 bases removed from V and 4 bases from J, the gap between germline ends came to 13 bases. The material sequenced was naive CD8+ T cells sorted from blood. The TCR originated in a man aged 18 to 29 in good health. The V call is TRBV7-9, the J call TRBJ1-2, with D possibly matching TRBD1 (6 bases). The CDR3 reads CASSSPTGLYGYTF. The CDR3 DNA follows: TGTGCCAGCAGCTCTCCGACAGGCCTCTATGGCTACACCTTC.